Following are 9 T cell receptor beta chains from one sample sequenced in a study of blood T cell repertoires in COVID-19. Using immunoSEQ multiplex PCR, the repertoire was profiled, and TCRdb retains in-frame clones only, with some absent. Here the sample spans about 260,000 clones, around 90% being singletons. Material for sequencing was peripheral blood. These receptors came from a man in his sixties who had recovered from COVID-19.

The chain uses TRBV18 and TRBJ2-7; D uncertain. Germline CDR1 reads KGHSH; CDR2 reads LQKENI. V dropped 2 bases and J dropped 6 bases, with 17 bases sitting between them. The CDR3 is made up of 15 amino acids. The DNA of the CDR3 is TGTGCCAGCTCACCAAGAGTGACGGAGAATATCGAGCAGTACTTC. This codes for CASSPRVTENIEQYF.

In its sample, this clone was seen once. This chain uses TRBV6-5 with TRBJ1-4, with D unresolved. Germline assignment: CDR1 MNHEY and CDR2 SVGAGI. The V end lost 6 bases, the J end lost 0 bases, and 8 bases lay between the germline ends. The CDR3 is 14 amino acids. CDR3 region: CASSYGATNEKLFF. Here the CDR3 DNA reads TGTGCCAGCAGCTACGGAGCAACTAATGAAAAACTGTTTTTT.

The J gene is TRBJ2-3, the V gene TRBV7-9; tentative D call: TRBD2 (5 bases). V was cut by 5 bases and J by 3 bases, with 12 bases left in between. The germline V gene encodes CDR1 SEHNR and CDR2 FQNEAQ (reference sequence). The CDR3 contains 14 residues. CDR3 protein: CASSLGGWTDTQYF. The CDR3 nucleotides are TGTGCCAGCAGCCTGGGCGGGTGGACAGATACGCAGTATTTT.

This chain joins TRBV9 and TRBJ2-3; 9 bases match TRBD2. CDR1 and CDR2 (germline): SGDLS, YYNGEE. The CDR3 runs 17 residues. V lost 0 bases and J lost 2; bases outside the gene matches: 7. The CDR3 sequence: CASSVVPSGGLTDTQYF. The CDR3 DNA reads as TGTGCCAGCAGCGTAGTTCCGAGCGGGGGGCTCACAGATACGCAGTATTTT. Drawing the rest from reference TRBV9 and TRBJ2-3, the complete variable domain is DSGVTQTPKHLITATGQRVTLRCSPRSGDLSVYWYQQSLDQGLQFLIQYYNGEERAKGNILERFSAQQFPDLHSELNLSSLELGDSALYFCASSVVPSGGLTDTQYFGPGTRLTVL.

V gene TRBV12-3 or TRBV12-4 combines with J gene TRBJ2-5; a possible D gene is TRBD1 (6 bases). This CDR3 spans 13 amino acids. Between the trimmed V and J ends, which lost 6 bases and 2 bases, there was a span of 10 bases. CDR3 in amino acids: CASSKTGQETQYF. In DNA form, the CDR3 reads TGTGCCAGCAGCAAGACAGGACAAGAGACCCAGTACTTC.

The V and J genes are TRBV6-5 and TRBJ1-5, with 9 bases aligning to TRBD1. CDR1 and CDR2 from the germline V gene are MNHEY and SVGAGI. J gave up 2 bases and V 6 bases, and 5 bases lay outside the gene matches. The CDR3 totals 15 residues. The CDR3 loop reads CASRQGARGNQPQHF. CDR3 DNA sequence: TGTGCCAGCAGACAGGGGGCACGGGGCAATCAGCCCCAGCATTTT.

The chain is built from TRBV5-1 and TRBJ2-5; 12 bases are shared with TRBD2. The CDR3 is 15 residues long. CDR1 and CDR2 from the germline V gene are SGHRS and YFSETQ. J gave up 4 bases and V 5 bases, and 6 bases lay outside the gene matches. DNA for the CDR3: TGCGCCAGCAGACGGACTAGCGGGGAACTAGAGACCCAGTACTTC. This gives the protein CASRRTSGELETQYF.

The chain is built from TRBV11-2 and TRBJ1-1; D perhaps matches TRBD1 (5 bases). The CDR3 covers 14 residues. Looked up from germline, CDR1 is SGHAT and CDR2 is FQNNGV. Trimming pared 0 bases from V and 7 bases from J, leaving 12 bases between. The CDR3 sequence: CASSLDLGRGEAFF. The CDR3 DNA reads TGTGCCAGCAGCTTAGATCTCGGGAGGGGTGAAGCTTTCTTT. The whole variable domain, filled in from reference TRBV11-2 and TRBJ1-1, reads EAGVAQSPRYKIIEKRQSVAFWCNPISGHATLYWYQQILGQGPKLLIQFQNNGVVDDSQLPKDRFSAERLKGVDSTLKIQPAKLEDSAVYLCASSLDLGRGEAFFGQGTRLTVV.

This clone came up once. The rearrangement links TRBV19 to TRBJ1-2; 7 nucleotides agree with TRBD1. J gave up 13 bases and V 5 bases, and 10 bases lay outside the gene matches. The CDR3 has 12 residues. Germline V gives CDR1 LNHDA, CDR2 SQIVND (reference sequence). The CDR3 nucleotides read TGTGCCAGTAGTGCTGGAGGGGGCCGCCCCACCTTC. It encodes CASSAGGGRPTF.